The 20 T cell receptor beta chains presented below share a single source sample, sequenced in a study of blood T cells in healthy people across ages. PCR was performed a second time for 7 to 11 cycles using a sample-barcoded 5' primer and a J-beta primer mix. TCRdb processed the 5' RACE reads anew with MiXCR; each CDR3 protein has one entry. Of about 930,000 distinct CDR3 sequences listed, just under 30% are singletons. This sample was also put to use in a study of T cells of mothers and their children.

Sequencing input: blood. The receptors were gathered from a woman aged 40 to 50 in good health.

The sample holds a few counts of this clonotype. The chain has TRBV7-2 and TRBJ2-5; D gene ambiguous. There are 13 residues in the CDR3. Germline CDR1 reads SGHTA; CDR2 reads FQGNSA. V lost 8 bases, J lost 0 bases, and 10 bases lay in between. The CDR3 nucleotides read TGTGCCAGCGGGTTACGGAACCAAGAGACCCAGTACTTC. Translating gives CASGLRNQETQYF.

The chain recombines TRBV6-5 with TRBJ2-7; D call uncertain. V was shortened by 2 bases and J by 0 bases, with 11 bases between the two germline ends. This CDR3 is 15 amino acids long. Germline values: CDR1 MNHEY, CDR2 SVGAGI. The CDR3 loop is CASSYTPMSSYEQYF. CDR3 sequence (DNA): TGTGCCAGCAGTTACACCCCCATGAGCTCCTACGAGCAGTACTTC.

This clonotype was seen many times. This rearrangement joins TRBV12-3 or TRBV12-4 to TRBJ1-6; TRBD1 aligns across 7 bases. The CDR3 contains 13 residues. Trimming cost V 6 bases and J 9 bases; bases outside gene matches: 5. The CDR3 DNA reads as TGTGCCAGCAGCTCCCAGGGGGGTTCACCCCTCCACTTT. Translating it yields CASSSQGGSPLHF.

This clonotype occurred a few times. CDR3 region: CASSFRIFQETQYF. In DNA form, the CDR3 reads TGTGCCAGCAGTTTTAGGATTTTCCAAGAGACCCAGTACTTC. V and J are TRBV12-3 or TRBV12-4 and TRBJ2-5; the D is unclear. The V end lost 3 bases, the J end lost 1 base, and 9 bases lay between the germline ends. The length of the CDR3 is 14 residues.

The sample holds many counts of this clonotype. The genes are TRBV7-2 and TRBJ2-5; 7 bases are a match to TRBD2. The CDR3 loop spans 13 amino acids. Germline values: CDR1 SGHTA, CDR2 FQGNSA. V trimming: 7 bases; J trimming: 5 bases; junction bases outside the gene matches: 7. The CDR3 DNA reads as TGTGCCAGCAACGGGGGGTTGACGGAGACCCAGTACTTC. Translated: CASNGGLTETQYF.

This clonotype was seen a handful of times. The J gene is TRBJ2-3, the V gene TRBV5-5, with D tentatively TRBD1 or TRBD2 (6 bases each). CDR1 is SGHKS, CDR2 YYEKEE, per germline (reference sequence). V gave up 2 bases and J gave up 2 bases, with 18 bases separating them. There are 17 residues in the CDR3. As DNA, the CDR3 is TGTGCCAGCAGCTTTTGGGGGGCCGTCTCAACCACAGATACGCAGTATTTT. This gives the protein CASSFWGAVSTTDTQYF.

The chain joins TRBV12-3 or TRBV12-4 to TRBJ2-7; unclear D gene. Trimming removed 4 bases from V and 7 bases from J, with 20 bases in between. There are 15 residues in the CDR3. As DNA, the CDR3 is TGTGCCAGCAGTTCTACGAATAGGAGAGGAGATGAGCAGTACTTC. As protein: CASSSTNRRGDEQYF.

This clonotype was detected a few times. This chain joins TRBV10-3 and TRBJ2-7; no reliable D call. Trimming left V 3 bases short and J 1 base short, with 10 bases between. The CDR3 contains 14 residues. Germline V gene lookup returns CDR1 ENHRY and CDR2 SYGVKD. The DNA of the CDR3 is TGTGCCATCAGTGATCCCGGACGTTCCTACGAGCAGTACTTC. Protein: CAISDPGRSYEQYF.

The table lists this clonotype with a few counts. V and J are TRBV15 and TRBJ1-6; tentative D call: TRBD1 (6 bases). The CDR3 spans 15 residues. Trimming took 5 bases from V and 5 from J, leaving 13 bases between them. Germline CDR1 reads LNHNV; CDR2 reads YYDKDF (reference sequence). CDR3 residues: CATSLGTRDNSPLHF. The CDR3 DNA reads as TGTGCCACCAGCCTCGGGACAAGGGATAATTCACCCCTCCACTTT.

With regard to this clonotype: At one boundary the junction diverges from the germline segment, which might be a read error. The chain joins TRBV12-3 or TRBV12-4 to TRBJ1-1; D gene unclear. The CDR3 is 14 residues long. In DNA, the CDR3 is TGTGCCAGCAGGCCCCGGGGATTGAATACTGAAGCTTTCTTT. This codes for CASRPRGLNTEAFF.

This clonotype was seen ten or more times. The chain couples TRBV29-1 to TRBJ2-7; 7 nucleotides match TRBD1. The trim removed 5 bases at V and 6 bases at J, leaving 7 bases unmatched. This CDR3 is built from 12 residues. The germline CDR1 and CDR2 sequences are SQVTM and ANQGSEA. The CDR3 nucleotides are TGCAGCGTTCTCCGGGACAGCAGCGAGCAGTACTTC. Amino acid sequence: CSVLRDSSEQYF.

This clonotype was detected ten times or more. The chain recombines TRBV12-3 or TRBV12-4 with TRBJ2-7, with unresolved D. The CDR3 totals 15 residues. Trimming cost V 5 bases and J 1 base, with 15 bases left between them. DNA for the CDR3: TGTGCCAGCAGTCCGGCGGCGGCGCCGTCCTACGAGCAGTACTTC. Translated, it gives CASSPAAAPSYEQYF.

The chain joins TRBV5-1 to TRBJ2-7; 7 nucleotides agree with TRBD1. The length of the CDR3 is 15 residues. Unmatched junction bases numbered 6, after V lost 2 bases and J lost 1 base. Germline V gene sequence: CDR1 SGHRS, CDR2 YFSETQ. The CDR3 sequence: CASSLTGQISYEQYF. The CDR3 DNA follows: TGCGCCAGCAGCTTAACGGGACAGATTTCCTACGAGCAGTACTTC.

The J gene is TRBJ1-1, the V gene TRBV5-1, with D unclear. The CDR3 has 12 residues. Trimming removed 0 bases at V and 7 bases at J, with 7 bases between. Germline-derived CDR1 and CDR2 are SGHRS and YFSETQ. This CDR3 is CASSLGTNEAFF. The CDR3, as DNA: TGCGCCAGCAGCTTGGGGACTAATGAAGCTTTCTTT.

J is TRBJ2-3 and V is TRBV6-2 or TRBV6-3; TRBD1 aligns across 9 bases. CDR1 MNHEY and CDR2 SVGEGT come from the germline V gene. V gave up 4 bases and J gave up 2 bases; unmatched junction bases: 7. The CDR3 has 16 amino acids. The CDR3 protein is CASSSLGQGFTDTQYF. The DNA of the CDR3 is TGTGCCAGCAGTTCCCTCGGACAGGGGTTCACAGATACGCAGTATTTT.

This clonotype was counted at least ten times. The J gene is TRBJ2-7, the V gene TRBV5-1; no firm D call. The CDR3 spans 14 residues. Germline values: CDR1 SGHRS, CDR2 YFSETQ. The V gene lost 4 bases and the J gene lost 1 base, with 12 bases spanning the gap. The CDR3 DNA sequence: TGCGCCAGCAGCCCTGATTATACATCCTACGAGCAGTACTTC. Its translation is CASSPDYTSYEQYF.

This clonotype was counted only a few times. This chain links TRBV7-8 with TRBJ2-4, with 7 bases that match TRBD1. This CDR3 comprises 12 residues. CDR1 and CDR2 from the germline V gene are SGHVS and FQNEAQ. V was clipped by 1 base and J by 16 bases; unmatched bases: 7. This CDR3 reads CASSLGQGVCYF. The CDR3 bases are TGTGCCAGCAGCTTAGGCCAGGGGGTCTGTTACTTC.

This clonotype showed up many times. This chain uses TRBV20-1 with TRBJ2-5, with D perhaps matching TRBD2 (5 bases). Germline CDR1 DFQATT, CDR2 SNEGSKA (reference sequence). V lost 2 bases and J 5 bases, leaving 9 bases between the germline ends. This CDR3 spans 12 amino acids. The DNA of the CDR3 is TGCAGTGCTAGACAGGACTTGGAGACCCAGTACTTC. This gives the protein CSARQDLETQYF.

The V call is TRBV9, the J call TRBJ1-1; D uncertain. The germline CDR1 and CDR2 sequences are SGDLS and YYNGEE. The ends were cut back, 4 bases at V and 1 base at J, with 11 bases in the middle. The CDR3 covers 14 residues. The CDR3 DNA is TGTGCCAGCAGCTCCAATCTAGGGAACACTGAAGCTTTCTTT. Translating gives CASSSNLGNTEAFF.

The V gene is TRBV4-3, the J gene TRBJ1-4; TRBD1 matches 8 bases. Unmatched junction bases numbered 8, after V lost 1 base and J lost 7 bases. This CDR3 is 16 amino acids long. Germline V gene data show CDR1 as LGHNA and CDR2 as YSLEER. CDR3 nucleotide sequence: TGCGCCAGCAGCCAAGCTGTACAGGGGGGGAGTGAAAAACTGTTTTTT. Translating it yields CASSQAVQGGSEKLFF.